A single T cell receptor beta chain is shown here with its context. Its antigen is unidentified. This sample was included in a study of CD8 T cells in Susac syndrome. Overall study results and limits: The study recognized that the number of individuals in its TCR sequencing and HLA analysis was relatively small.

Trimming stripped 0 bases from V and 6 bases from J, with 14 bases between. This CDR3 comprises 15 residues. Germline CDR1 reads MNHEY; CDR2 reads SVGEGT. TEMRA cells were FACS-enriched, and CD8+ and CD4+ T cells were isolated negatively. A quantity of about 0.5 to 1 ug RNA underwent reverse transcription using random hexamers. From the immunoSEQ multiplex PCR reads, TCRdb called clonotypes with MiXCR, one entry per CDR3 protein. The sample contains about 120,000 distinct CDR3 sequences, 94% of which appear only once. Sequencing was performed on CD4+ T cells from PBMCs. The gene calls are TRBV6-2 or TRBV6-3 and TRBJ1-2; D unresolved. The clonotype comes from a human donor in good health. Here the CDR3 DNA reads TGTGCCAGCAGTTACTCGGTGCTTTCTCGGAATGGCTACACCTTC. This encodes CASSYSVLSRNGYTF.